One sample yielded the 16 T cell receptor beta chains listed below, sequenced in a study of blood T cell repertoires in COVID-19. Using immunoSEQ multiplex PCR, the repertoire was profiled, and TCRdb retains in-frame clones only, with some absent. The data contain under 80,000 clones, approximately 84% of them seen just once; the ten biggest clones take up 9.5% to 15%. Sequencing input: peripheral blood. The receptors were gathered from a human donor in a cohort sampled during active COVID-19.

This clone was picked up one time. The gene calls are TRBV3-1 (or the pseudogene TRBV3-2) and TRBJ2-7; 8 bases fit TRBD2. Germline loops: CDR1 LGHDT, CDR2 YNNKEL (reference sequence). The J segment lost 0 bases and the V segment lost 1 base, leaving 8 bases of the junction unmatched. This CDR3 is 17 amino acids long. The CDR3 coding sequence is TGTGCCAGCAGCCAAGGATCGGGGGGGCCTAGCTCCTACGAGCAGTACTTC. Its translation: CASSQGSGGPSSYEQYF.

This chain links TRBV5-1 with TRBJ1-1; tentatively, D is TRBD1 (5 bases). With 0 bases removed from V and 2 bases from J, the gap between germline ends came to 8 bases. Germline loops: CDR1 SGHRS, CDR2 YFSETQ. The CDR3 sequence is 14 residues long. The CDR3 DNA reads as TGCGCCAGCAGCTTGGCCGACAGAAACACTGAAGCTTTCTTT. This sequence encodes CASSLADRNTEAFF.

For the CDR3, the DNA is TGTGCCAGCAACTTGGGACAGGGGTCCTCCTACGAGCAGTACTTC. Residues: CASNLGQGSSYEQYF. This chain joins TRBV6-5 and TRBJ2-7, with 10 bases identical to TRBD1. The V and J ends lost 7 bases and 0 bases, in that order; junction bases with no gene match: 6. Per the germline V gene, CDR1 is MNHEY and CDR2 is SVGAGI. The CDR3 length is 15 residues.

The sample holds a few counts of this clone. The chain links TRBV5-1 to TRBJ2-3; D uncertain. With 3 bases removed from V and 2 bases from J, the gap between germline ends came to 7 bases. The germline V gene encodes CDR1 SGHRS and CDR2 YFSETQ. CDR3 length: 13 residues. CDR3 nucleotide sequence: TGCGCCAGCAGCTCACAATTCACAGATACGCAGTATTTT. Translating it yields CASSSQFTDTQYF.

The chain is built from TRBV28 and TRBJ2-1; no clear D gene. V lost 6 bases and J 4 bases, leaving 19 bases between the germline ends. CDR1 is MDHEN, CDR2 SYDVKM, per germline. The CDR3 loop spans 16 amino acids. The CDR3 coding sequence is TGTGCCAGCAGCTCCCCACATTCGACAAAGTACAATGAGCAGTTCTTC. Amino acid sequence: CASSSPHSTKYNEQFF.

This clone showed up just once. The rearrangement links TRBV11-1 to TRBJ2-7; 10 bases are a match to TRBD1. Losses at the gene ends were 8 bases for V and 4 bases for J; bases not matched to a gene: 5. The CDR3 contains 13 residues. Germline V CDR1 and CDR2: SGHAT, FQDESV (reference sequence). The CDR3 DNA sequence: TGTGCCAGCCGACAGGGGGCTCGGTACGAGCAGTACTTC. Translated, it gives CASRQGARYEQYF. Complete variable domain (other parts from reference TRBV11-1 and TRBJ2-7): EAEVAQSPRYKITEKSQAVAFWCDPISGHATLYWYRQILGQGPELLVQFQDESVVDDSQLPKDRFSAERLKGVDSTLKIQPAELGDSAMYLCASRQGARYEQYFGPGTRLTVT.

The chain has TRBV6-5 and TRBJ1-2, with D unclear. The CDR3 contains 11 residues. The germline V gene has CDR1 MNHEY and CDR2 SVGAGI. The DNA for the CDR3 is TGTGCTGTCGGGGCTAACTATGGCTACACCTTC. It codes for CAVGANYGYTF.

The chain carries TRBV7-2 and TRBJ1-4; possible D gene TRBD1, 5 bases. Germline CDR1 SGHTA, CDR2 FQGNSA. This CDR3 has 14 amino acids. V lost 5 bases and J lost 8, with 15 bases in between. The CDR3 nucleotides are TGTGCCAGCAGCCAGGCGGGGGGTCAAGAAAAACTGTTTTTT. Translation gives CASSQAGGQEKLFF. Together with reference TRBV7-2 and TRBJ1-4, the CDR3 gives the full variable domain: GAGVSQSPSNKVTEKGKDVELRCDPISGHTALYWYRQSLGQGLEFLIYFQGNSAPDKSGLPSDRFSAERTGGSVSTLTIQRTQQEDSAVYLCASSQAGGQEKLFFGSGTQLSVL.

This clone was counted only a few times. The rearrangement uses TRBV5-1 and TRBJ2-3; 8 positions agree with TRBD1. Germline V gene sequence: CDR1 SGHRS, CDR2 YFSETQ. The trim removed 5 bases at V and 1 base at J, leaving 9 bases unmatched. The CDR3 has 16 amino acids. CDR3 DNA: TGCGCCAGCAGGCTGACAGGGGCCGGGGGCACAGATACGCAGTATTTT. Amino acids: CASRLTGAGGTDTQYF.

This sequence joins TRBV27 and TRBJ1-1; TRBD1 is a possible D gene (6 bases). In germline, CDR1 is MNHEY, CDR2 SMNVEV (reference sequence). The CDR3 covers 13 residues. V shed 6 bases and J shed 3 bases, with 11 bases lying between them. Written as DNA, the CDR3 is TGTGCCAGCAGGGCACAGGGTTACACTGAAGCTTTCTTT. Its protein product is CASRAQGYTEAFF.

The chain has TRBV4-1 and TRBJ2-7, with 7 bases aligning to TRBD1. Trimming removed 1 base from V and 6 bases from J; junction bases left unmatched: 9. Germline V CDR1 and CDR2: MGHRA, YSYEKL. There are 15 residues in the CDR3. In DNA, the CDR3 is TGCGCCAGCAGCCAAGGGCCGGGACAGCTTCGCGAGCAGTACTTC. This encodes CASSQGPGQLREQYF.

The chain links TRBV11-2 to TRBJ2-5; 8 bases agree with TRBD1. CDR3 length equals 17 residues. Germline V lookup: CDR1 SGHAT, CDR2 FQNNGV. The V gene end was trimmed by 6 bases and the J gene end by 0 bases; junction bases not matched to a gene: 12. The CDR3 reads CASSFSIGTGHQETQYF. In DNA, the CDR3 is TGTGCCAGCAGTTTTTCCATTGGGACAGGCCACCAAGAGACCCAGTACTTC.

The V and J genes are TRBV7-3 and TRBJ2-3, with D perhaps matching TRBD1 (6 bases). Germline values: CDR1 SGHTA, CDR2 FQGTGA. Trimming took 3 bases from V and 2 from J, leaving 9 bases between them. The CDR3 is 14 residues long. CDR3 region: CASSLGHTTDTQYF. Written as DNA, the CDR3 is TGTGCCAGCAGCTTGGGACACACCACAGATACGCAGTATTTT.

The V call is TRBV5-6, the J call TRBJ2-7; no reliable D call. The CDR3 totals 11 residues. The V end lost 1 base, the J end lost 5 bases, and 4 bases lay between the germline ends. Looked up from germline, CDR1 is SGHDT and CDR2 is YYEEEE. The CDR3 DNA reads TGTGCCAGCAGCTTGTATCACGAGCAGTACTTC. Amino acids: CASSLYHEQYF.

This clone was observed a single time. The chain couples TRBV25-1 to TRBJ2-6; TRBD2 matches 7 bases. CDR3 length equals 16 residues. J was trimmed by 0 bases and V by 7 bases; bases with no gene match: 6. In germline, CDR1 is MGHDK, CDR2 SYGVNS. CDR3 DNA sequence: TGTGCCAGCACGAGGGGACTATCCTCTGGGGCCAACGTCCTGACTTTC. This sequence encodes CASTRGLSSGANVLTF.

The chain joins TRBV6-5 to TRBJ2-6, with D uncertain. V shed 7 bases and J shed 1 base, with 8 bases lying between them. The CDR3 runs to 14 residues. The germline gives CDR1 MNHEY, CDR2 SVGAGI. In nucleotides, the CDR3 is TGTGCCAGCACCAAGAGGTCTGGGGCCAACGTCCTGACTTTC. Its protein product is CASTKRSGANVLTF.